One sample yielded the 14 T cell receptor beta chains listed below, sequenced in a study of T cells in Graves' hyperthyroidism and ophthalmopathy. What was amplified from RNA transcripts were TCR beta CDR3 regions. HTBI primers were employed in a first-round RT-PCR of the TCR CDR3. One entry per CDR3 protein, called by TCRdb with MiXCR from the multiplex PCR reads. Of about 720,000 distinct CDR3 sequences in the sample, about a sixth were seen once. The specimen was blood. These receptors all come from a man aged 18 to 30 with Graves' hyperthyroidism.

This clonotype was recorded at least ten times. The CDR3, as DNA: TGTGCCAGCAGTGTACAGGGGGCGGCCACTGAAGCTTTCTTT. This encodes CASSVQGAATEAFF. The rearrangement links TRBV12-3 or TRBV12-4 to TRBJ1-1, with 9 positions matching TRBD1. V lost 5 bases and J lost 4; bases outside the gene matches: 5. CDR3 size: 14 residues.

This clonotype was detected a few times. The CDR3 spells CAWSRGQGWNTIYF. CDR3 in DNA: TGTGCCTGGAGCAGGGGACAGGGATGGAACACCATATATTTT. The rearrangement uses TRBV30 and TRBJ1-3, with TRBD1 identical over 9 bases. CDR3 length equals 14 residues. The germline gives CDR1 GTSNPN, CDR2 SVGIG (reference sequence). V was pared by 3 bases and J by 7 bases, with 7 bases of the junction left unmatched.

The rearrangement uses TRBV24-1 and TRBJ1-4; unclear D gene. The ends were cut back, 9 bases at V and 0 bases at J, with 7 bases in the middle. Germline loops: CDR1 KGHDR, CDR2 SFDVKD. The length of the CDR3 is 13 residues. CDR3 nucleotides: TGTGCCACCTCCGGAACAACTAATGAAAAACTGTTTTTT. This gives the protein CATSGTTNEKLFF.

The chain carries TRBV4-1 and TRBJ2-7; D not resolved. CDR3 size: 13 residues. Germline-derived CDR1 and CDR2 are MGHRA and YSYEKL. The ends were cut back, 3 bases at V and 0 bases at J, with 6 bases in the middle. The CDR3 is CASSQRVSYEQYF. CDR3 DNA sequence: TGCGCCAGCAGCCAGCGTGTCTCCTACGAGCAGTACTTC.

This clonotype was counted between two and nine times. The rearrangement uses TRBV19 and TRBJ1-5, with D possibly TRBD1 on 5 matching bases. V was pared by 5 bases and J by 2 bases, with 13 bases between. The CDR3 extends over 15 amino acids. Germline loops: CDR1 LNHDA, CDR2 SQIVND (reference sequence). The DNA for the CDR3 is TGTGCCAGTAGTCTCGGCCGGGACGGCAATCAGCCCCAGCATTTT. Translated: CASSLGRDGNQPQHF. The full variable domain, completed using reference TRBV19 and TRBJ1-5, is DGGITQSPKYLFRKEGQNVTLSCEQNLNHDAMYWYRQDPGQGLRLIYYSQIVNDFQKGDIAEGYSVSREKKESFPLTVTSAQKNPTAFYLCASSLGRDGNQPQHFGDGTRLSIL.

This clonotype has ten or more counts. The J gene is TRBJ2-1, the V gene TRBV12-3 or TRBV12-4; 7 nucleotides align to TRBD2. With V trimmed by 5 bases and J by 7 bases, 11 bases remained unmatched. This CDR3 spans 15 amino acids. CDR3 protein: CASSPPGRYENEQFF. Here the CDR3 DNA reads TGTGCCAGCAGTCCACCCGGGAGGTATGAGAATGAGCAGTTCTTC.

The table lists this clonotype with many counts. The rearrangement joins TRBV28 to TRBJ2-1, with 10 bases that match TRBD2. Unmatched junction bases numbered 16, after V lost 2 bases and J lost 9 bases. The CDR3 totals 18 residues. Germline V gene sequence: CDR1 MDHEN, CDR2 SYDVKM. The CDR3 nucleotides read TGTGCCAGCAGTTTACTAGCGGGAGTCTTCTTTAACGTCGGTGAGCAGTTCTTC. The encoded protein is CASSLLAGVFFNVGEQFF. Looking up the rest from reference TRBV28 and TRBJ2-1 gives the full variable domain: DVKVTQSSRYLVKRTGEKVFLECVQDMDHENMFWYRQDPGLGLRLIYFSYDVKMKEKGDIPEGYSVSREKKERFSLILESASTNQTSMYLCASSLLAGVFFNVGEQFFGPGTRLTVL.

This clonotype was seen many times. The CDR3 DNA follows: TGTGCCAGCAGCCCCCACAGGGCAGCCCAGAACACTGAAGCTTTCTTT. Protein sequence: CASSPHRAAQNTEAFF. The chain couples TRBV12-3 or TRBV12-4 to TRBJ1-1, with D tentatively TRBD1 (6 bases). V was shortened by 6 bases and J by 1 base, with 18 bases between the two germline ends. CDR3 length: 16 amino acids.

This clonotype was observed at least ten times. This chain connects TRBV6-1 to TRBJ2-1; perhaps TRBD1 as D (6 bases). Germline assignment: CDR1 MNHNS and CDR2 SASEGT. The CDR3 covers 16 residues. The V end was cut by 8 bases, the J end by 7 bases, with 24 bases between. This CDR3 reads CASQPEQGTVQNEQFF. Written as DNA, the CDR3 is TGTGCCAGCCAACCCGAACAGGGTACGGTACAGAATGAGCAGTTCTTC.

This clonotype has just a few counts. The chain is built from TRBV15 and TRBJ1-5; D ambiguous. CDR3 length equals 13 residues. The germline gives CDR1 LNHNV, CDR2 YYDKDF (reference sequence). The V gene lost 0 bases and the J gene lost 7 bases, with 7 bases spanning the gap. CDR3: CATSRDFEQPQHF. The CDR3 nucleotides are TGTGCCACCAGCAGAGATTTTGAGCAGCCCCAGCATTTT.

A few counts support this clonotype. This chain joins TRBV4-1 and TRBJ2-5; a possible D gene is TRBD2 (5 bases). V was shortened by 1 base and J by 6 bases, with 15 bases between the two germline ends. Germline CDR1 and CDR2: MGHRA and YSYEKL. This CDR3 comprises 15 residues. CDR3: CASSQGFIARKTQYF. The DNA for the CDR3 is TGCGCCAGCAGCCAAGGGTTCATAGCGAGGAAGACCCAGTACTTC.

This clonotype was detected many times. This chain links TRBV28 with TRBJ2-3, with TRBD2 identical over 10 bases. The CDR3 sequence is 17 residues long. Unmatched junction bases numbered 5, after V lost 2 bases and J lost 0 bases. In germline, CDR1 is MDHEN, CDR2 SYDVKM. DNA of the CDR3: TGTGCCAGCAGTTTAACCGGGACTAGCGATAGCACAGATACGCAGTATTTT. This codes for CASSLTGTSDSTDTQYF.

This clonotype came up a few times. An end of the junction differs from the germline gene, which may be a read error. As DNA, the CDR3 is TGTGCCAGCAGCAGCACCGGGGGATATGGCCACACCTTC. As protein: CASSSTGGYGHTF. This chain connects TRBV2 to TRBJ1-2; D perhaps matches TRBD1 (5 bases). This CDR3 is 13 amino acids long. Germline values: CDR1 SNHLY, CDR2 FYNNEI.

This clonotype was picked up many times. The chain recombines TRBV6-1 with TRBJ1-1; D unclear. The CDR3 is 14 residues long. Trimming left V 5 bases short and J 10 bases short, with 20 bases between. Germline V gene data show CDR1 as MNHNS and CDR2 as SASEGT. This CDR3 is CASSYLVSPPGAFF. The CDR3 nucleotides read TGTGCCAGCAGTTATTTAGTCTCCCCCCCCGGAGCTTTCTTT.